The clone carrying this T cell receptor beta chain was seen repeatedly, ten times or more. Its specificity is not known. Breast cancer patients provided tissue from their axillary draining lymph nodes. MiXCR, applied by TCRdb to the multiplex PCR reads, yields one record per CDR3 protein. The sample carries some 170,000 distinct CDR3 sequences, around 33% recorded once. These data belong to a study of breast tumors, draining lymph nodes, adjacent tissues. General study findings and limits: Tumor TCR diversity was below lymph nodes but above nontumor tissue.

The CDR3 sequence is 17 residues long. The germline V gene has CDR1 ENHRY and CDR2 SYGVKD. V shed 4 bases and J 2 bases; nucleotides not matched to a gene: 10. Sequences were obtained from axillary lymph node tissue. The receptor's source is a female donor with breast cancer. Some clones in this sample may be carry-over from other donors' samples. This chain links TRBV10-3 with TRBJ2-3; the match to TRBD2 covers 9 bases. The CDR3 protein is CAISGGYSSGTTDTQYF. The CDR3, as DNA: TGTGCCATCAGTGGAGGATACTCTAGCGGGACCACAGATACGCAGTATTTT.